This TCR beta chain is from a study of early T cells in non-severe SARS-CoV-2 infection. At the level of the study: Sequencing used unsorted whole-blood bulk RNA, so chains lack pairing.

TCRdb recomputed calls from the 5' RACE reads with MiXCR, one row per CDR3 protein. The sample includes about 22,000 distinct CDR3 sequences, roughly 4.5% seen only once; the top ten take 16%. The CDR3 totals 13 residues. The V and J ends lost 6 bases and 4 bases respectively, with 12 bases between them. By sample share, this clonotype is medium-sized. Antigen specificity is unknown. Regarding the study as a whole: Anti-spike CD8 specificities were favored by VDJdb matching, whose results missed private and CD4 specificities.

The source of this sequence is an adult who was a healthcare worker with PCR-confirmed SARS-CoV-2 infection or an uninfected control (not recorded which). The V and J genes are TRBV12-3 or TRBV12-4 and TRBJ1-1; possible D gene TRBD1, 6 bases. Input material: whole blood. The CDR3 DNA is TGTGCCAGCAGAAACCAACAGGGCACTGAAGCTTTCTTT. This gives the protein CASRNQQGTEAFF.